Below, 2 T cell receptor beta chains from the same sample are listed, as sequenced in a study of blood T cells in healthy people across ages. Primed by a sample-barcoded 5' primer and a J-beta primer mix, a second PCR proceeded for about 6 to 11 cycles. MiXCR was run by TCRdb on the 5' RACE reads, yielding one entry per CDR3 protein. This table has 1.2 million to 1.5 million distinct CDR3 sequences, approximately 38% appearing once. The specimen was blood. The source is a woman aged 18-29 years in good health.

The rearrangement uses TRBV10-3 and TRBJ2-7, with 7 bases fitting TRBD1. In germline, CDR1 is ENHRY, CDR2 SYGVKD. The CDR3 runs to 17 residues. The V gene end was trimmed by 3 bases and the J gene end by 0 bases; junction bases not matched to a gene: 11. CDR3: CAISDWLGGLSSYEQYF. As DNA, the CDR3 is TGTGCCATCAGTGATTGGCTAGGGGGCTTGAGCTCCTACGAGCAGTACTTC.

The rearrangement joins TRBV10-3 to TRBJ2-7; 9 positions agree with TRBD2. From germline, CDR1 is ENHRY and CDR2 SYGVKD. With 3 bases clipped from V and 2 bases from J, the junction kept 8 bases outside the gene matches. The CDR3 sequence is 16 residues long. CDR3 sequence reads: CAISDWGTSRTYEQYF. DNA of the CDR3: TGTGCCATCAGTGATTGGGGGACTAGCCGGACCTACGAGCAGTACTTC.